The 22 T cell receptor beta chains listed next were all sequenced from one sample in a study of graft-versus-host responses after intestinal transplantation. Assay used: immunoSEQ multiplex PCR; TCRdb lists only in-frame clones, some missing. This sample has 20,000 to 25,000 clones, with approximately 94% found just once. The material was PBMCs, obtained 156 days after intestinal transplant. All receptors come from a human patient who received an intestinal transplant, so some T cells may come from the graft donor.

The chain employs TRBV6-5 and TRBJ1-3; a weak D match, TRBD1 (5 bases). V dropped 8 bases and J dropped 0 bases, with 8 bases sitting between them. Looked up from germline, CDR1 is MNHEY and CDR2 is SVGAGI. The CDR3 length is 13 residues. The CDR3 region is CASQTDSGNTIYF. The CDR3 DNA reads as TGTGCCAGCCAGACAGACTCTGGAAACACCATATATTTT.

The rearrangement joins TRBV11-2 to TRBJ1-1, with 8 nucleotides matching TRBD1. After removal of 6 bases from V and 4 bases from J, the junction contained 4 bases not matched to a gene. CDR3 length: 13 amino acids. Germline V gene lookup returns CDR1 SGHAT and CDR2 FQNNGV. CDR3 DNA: TGTGCCAGCAGTTTTGGACAGGGCACTGAAGCTTTCTTT. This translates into CASSFGQGTEAFF. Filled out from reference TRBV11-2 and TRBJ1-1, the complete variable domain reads EAGVAQSPRYKIIEKRQSVAFWCNPISGHATLYWYQQILGQGPKLLIQFQNNGVVDDSQLPKDRFSAERLKGVDSTLKIQPAKLEDSAVYLCASSFGQGTEAFFGQGTRLTVV.

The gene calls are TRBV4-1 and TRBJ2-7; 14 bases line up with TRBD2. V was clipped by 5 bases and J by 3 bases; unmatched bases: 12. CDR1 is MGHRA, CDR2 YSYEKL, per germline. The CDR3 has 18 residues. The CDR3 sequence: CASSTQGLAGGNFYEQYF. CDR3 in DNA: TGCGCCAGCAGCACCCAAGGACTAGCGGGAGGAAACTTCTACGAGCAGTACTTC.

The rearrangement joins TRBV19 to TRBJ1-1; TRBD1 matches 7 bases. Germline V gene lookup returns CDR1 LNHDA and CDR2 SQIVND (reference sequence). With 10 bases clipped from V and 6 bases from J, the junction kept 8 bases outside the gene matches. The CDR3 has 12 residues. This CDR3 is CATATGISEAFF. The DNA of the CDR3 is TGTGCCACCGCGACAGGGATCTCTGAAGCTTTCTTT.

Here the CDR3 reads CASYTSGSYNEQFF. The DNA of the CDR3 is TGTGCCAGCTATACTAGCGGGTCTTACAATGAGCAGTTCTTC. The chain joins TRBV6-5 to TRBJ2-1; 9 bases match TRBD2. The V segment lost 8 bases and the J segment 4 bases; nucleotides outside the gene matches: 6. Looked up from germline, CDR1 is MNHEY and CDR2 is SVGAGI. The CDR3 covers 14 residues.

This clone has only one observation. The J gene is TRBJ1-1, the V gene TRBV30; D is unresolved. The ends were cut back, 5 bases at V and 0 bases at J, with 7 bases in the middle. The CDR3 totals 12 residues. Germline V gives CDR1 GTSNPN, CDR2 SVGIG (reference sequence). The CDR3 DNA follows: TGTGCCTGGGGGAACATGAACACTGAAGCTTTCTTT. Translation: CAWGNMNTEAFF.

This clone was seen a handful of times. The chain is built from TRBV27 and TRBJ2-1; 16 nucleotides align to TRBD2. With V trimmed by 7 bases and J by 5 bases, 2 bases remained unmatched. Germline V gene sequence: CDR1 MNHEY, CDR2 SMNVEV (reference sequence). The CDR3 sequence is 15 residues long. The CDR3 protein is CASTGLAGGDNEQFF. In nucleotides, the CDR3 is TGTGCCAGCACGGGACTAGCGGGAGGGGACAATGAGCAGTTCTTC.

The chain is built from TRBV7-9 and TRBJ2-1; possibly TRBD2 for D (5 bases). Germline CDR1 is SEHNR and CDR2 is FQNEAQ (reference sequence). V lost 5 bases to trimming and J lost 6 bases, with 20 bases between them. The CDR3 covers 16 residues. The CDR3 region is CASSLTDYTPSNEQFF. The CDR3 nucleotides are TGTGCCAGCAGCCTAACTGACTATACCCCAAGCAATGAGCAGTTCTTC.

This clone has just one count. CDR3 protein: CASSPPSGGSYEQYF. Here the CDR3 DNA reads TGTGCCAGCTCACCACCGAGCGGGGGCTCCTACGAGCAGTACTTC. V and J are TRBV18 and TRBJ2-7; 8 nucleotides match TRBD2. Germline values: CDR1 KGHSH, CDR2 LQKENI. This CDR3 spans 15 amino acids. V dropped 0 bases and J dropped 0; count of bases not matched to a gene: 1.

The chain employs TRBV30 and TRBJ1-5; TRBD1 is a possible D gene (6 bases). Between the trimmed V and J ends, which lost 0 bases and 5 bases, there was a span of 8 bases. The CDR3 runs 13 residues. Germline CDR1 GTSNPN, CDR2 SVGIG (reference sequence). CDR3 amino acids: CAWSVGGDQPQHF. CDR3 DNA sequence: TGTGCCTGGAGTGTAGGGGGGGATCAGCCCCAGCATTTT. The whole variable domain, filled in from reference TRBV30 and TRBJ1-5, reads SQTIHQWPATLVQPVGSPLSLECTVEGTSNPNLYWYRQAAGRGLQLLFYSVGIGQISSEVPQNLSASRPQDRQFILSSKKLLLSDSGFYLCAWSVGGDQPQHFGDGTRLSIL.

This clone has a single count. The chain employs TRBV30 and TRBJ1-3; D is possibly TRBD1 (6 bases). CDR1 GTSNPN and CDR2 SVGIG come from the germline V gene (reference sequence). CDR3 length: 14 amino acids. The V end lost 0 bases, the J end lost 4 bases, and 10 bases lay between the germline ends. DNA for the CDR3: TGTGCCTGGAGTGTCTCAGGGACAGGAAACACCATATATTTT. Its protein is CAWSVSGTGNTIYF.

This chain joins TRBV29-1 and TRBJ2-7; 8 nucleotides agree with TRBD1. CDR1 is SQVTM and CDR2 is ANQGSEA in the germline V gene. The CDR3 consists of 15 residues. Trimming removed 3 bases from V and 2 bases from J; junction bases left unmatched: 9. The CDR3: CSVEGFGDRPYEQYF. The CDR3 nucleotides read TGCAGCGTTGAGGGTTTCGGGGACAGGCCCTACGAGCAGTACTTC.

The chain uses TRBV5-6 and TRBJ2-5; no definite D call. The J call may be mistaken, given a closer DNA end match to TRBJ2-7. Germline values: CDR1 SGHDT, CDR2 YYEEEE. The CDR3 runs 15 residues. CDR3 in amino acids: CASSLRPNLNSEQYF. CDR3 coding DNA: TGTGCCAGCAGCTTGCGGCCCAACCTAAACTCCGAGCAGTACTTC.

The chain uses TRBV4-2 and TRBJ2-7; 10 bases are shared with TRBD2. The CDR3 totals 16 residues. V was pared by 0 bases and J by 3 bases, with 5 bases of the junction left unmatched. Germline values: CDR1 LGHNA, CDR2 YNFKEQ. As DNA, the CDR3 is TGTGCCAGCAGCCAAGATCCTAGCGGGAGATTCTACGAGCAGTACTTC. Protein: CASSQDPSGRFYEQYF.

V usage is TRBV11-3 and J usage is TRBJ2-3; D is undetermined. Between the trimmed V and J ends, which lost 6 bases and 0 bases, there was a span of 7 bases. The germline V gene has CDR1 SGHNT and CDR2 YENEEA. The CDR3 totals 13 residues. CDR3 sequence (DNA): TGTGCCAGCAGATATCCCAGCACAGATACGCAGTATTTT. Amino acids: CASRYPSTDTQYF.

The CDR3 loop is CASSVGTGNQPQHF. CDR3 bases: TGTGCCAGCAGTGTCGGGACAGGCAATCAGCCCCAGCATTTT. The gene calls are TRBV2 and TRBJ1-5; TRBD1 matches 7 bases. Germline lookup yields CDR1 SNHLY and CDR2 FYNNEI. Trimming at V came to 4 bases and at J to 2 bases, leaving 2 bases not matched to a gene. This CDR3 region has 14 residues. Supplemented by reference TRBV2 and TRBJ1-5, the full variable domain reads EPEVTQTPSHQVTQMGQEVILRCVPISNHLYFYWYRQILGQKVEFLVSFYNNEISEKSEIFDDQFSVERPDGSNFTLKIRSTKLEDSAMYFCASSVGTGNQPQHFGDGTRLSIL.

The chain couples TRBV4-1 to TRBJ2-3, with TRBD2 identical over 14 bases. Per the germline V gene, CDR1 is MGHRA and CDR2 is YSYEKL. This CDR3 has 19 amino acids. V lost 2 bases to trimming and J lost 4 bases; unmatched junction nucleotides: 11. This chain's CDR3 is CASSQPPWTSGRNADTQYF. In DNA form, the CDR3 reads TGCGCCAGCAGCCAACCCCCCTGGACTAGCGGGAGGAACGCAGATACGCAGTATTTT.

The CDR3 nucleotides are TGTGCCAGCAGCCCAGGGTCCCACGAGCAGTACTTC. Amino acid sequence: CASSPGSHEQYF. The chain uses TRBV27 and TRBJ2-7, with D possibly TRBD1 on 5 matching bases. The CDR3 is made up of 12 amino acids. V was clipped by 6 bases and J by 5 bases, with 11 bases between them. Per germline, CDR1 MNHEY and CDR2 SMNVEV (reference sequence).

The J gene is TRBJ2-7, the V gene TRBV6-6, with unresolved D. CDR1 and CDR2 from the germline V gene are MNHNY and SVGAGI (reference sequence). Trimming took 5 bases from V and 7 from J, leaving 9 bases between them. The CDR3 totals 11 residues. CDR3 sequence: CASSDLAEQYF. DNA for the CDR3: TGTGCCAGCAGTGATCTTGCAGAGCAGTACTTC.

This CDR3 reads CASSFNRFYEQYF. The CDR3 coding sequence is TGCGCCAGCAGCTTTAACAGGTTCTACGAGCAGTACTTC. V is TRBV5-1 and J is TRBJ2-7, with D possibly matching TRBD1 (5 bases). The CDR3 is 13 residues long. Deletions cut 2 bases from V and 3 bases from J, with 9 bases between. Germline V lookup: CDR1 SGHRS, CDR2 YFSETQ.

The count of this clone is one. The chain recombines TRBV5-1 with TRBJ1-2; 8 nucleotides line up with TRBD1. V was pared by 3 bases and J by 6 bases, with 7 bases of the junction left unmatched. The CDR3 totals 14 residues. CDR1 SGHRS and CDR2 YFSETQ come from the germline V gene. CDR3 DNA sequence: TGCGCCAGCAGCTCGGGACAGGCGGCGGATGGCTACACCTTC. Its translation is CASSSGQAADGYTF. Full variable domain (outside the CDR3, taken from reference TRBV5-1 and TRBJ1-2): KAGVTQTPRYLIKTRGQQVTLSCSPISGHRSVSWYQQTPGQGLQFLFEYFSETQRNKGNFPGRFSGRQFSNSRSEMNVSTLELGDSALYLCASSSGQAADGYTFGSGTRLTVV.

This CDR3 reads CASSAGATDTQYF. In DNA, the CDR3 is TGTGCCAGCAGTGCGGGAGCCACAGATACGCAGTATTTT. The J gene is TRBJ2-3, the V gene TRBV6-4, with D tentatively TRBD2 (6 bases). Trimming left V 4 bases short and J 2 bases short, with 7 bases between. The CDR3 is 13 amino acids. Germline CDR1 and CDR2: MRHNA and SNTAGT.